The 4 T cell receptor beta chains given below trace back to one sample, sequenced in a study of cytomegalovirus exposure and HLA in healthy donors. The PCR was carried out with 60 Vbeta primers and 13 Jbeta primers. Measured with immunoSEQ multiplex PCR; TCRdb has only the in-frame clones, and not every one. The table records a few hundred thousand clones, approximately 91% of them present only once. Sample: PBMCs. All receptors come from a girl aged 2 to 10 in good health and CMV-seronegative.

This clone was picked up a small number of times. This chain connects TRBV4-1 to TRBJ1-2; the match to TRBD1 covers 7 bases. The CDR3 is made up of 15 amino acids. Germline-derived CDR1 and CDR2 are MGHRA and YSYEKL. The trim removed 3 bases at V and 2 bases at J, leaving 6 bases unmatched. The CDR3 DNA reads TGCGCCAGCAGCCAGGGACCGGGACAGAACTATGGCTACACCTTC. It is translated as CASSQGPGQNYGYTF.

The chain employs TRBV6-5 and TRBJ2-3, with a weak D call TRBD2 (5 bases). Trimming stripped 5 bases from V and 5 bases from J, with 17 bases between. Germline lookup yields CDR1 MNHEY and CDR2 SVGAGI. This CDR3 comprises 15 residues. The CDR3 nucleotides are TGTGCCAGCAGTCGGTCGGGATCCAAATTAGATACGCAGTATTTT. Translated, it gives CASSRSGSKLDTQYF.

This sequence joins TRBV6-5 and TRBJ1-1; weak D call: TRBD1 (6 bases). In germline, CDR1 is MNHEY, CDR2 SVGAGI. The CDR3 is 14 residues long. Trimming took 7 bases from V and 2 from J, leaving 14 bases between them. The CDR3 spells CASKTTGINTEAFF. CDR3 sequence (DNA): TGTGCCAGCAAAACCACAGGGATCAACACTGAAGCTTTCTTT.

The V gene is TRBV5-4, the J gene TRBJ1-2, with D possibly TRBD1 on 6 matching bases. CDR3 size: 11 residues. Germline V gives CDR1 SGHNT, CDR2 YYREEE (reference sequence). V shed 3 bases and J shed 7 bases, with 7 bases lying between them. In DNA form, the CDR3 reads TGTGCCAGCAGCTCAGGGGTTGGCTACACCTTC. Translated: CASSSGVGYTF.